This TCR beta chain was observed in a study of beta chain features in type 1 diabetes. In the study overall: Sorted cells examined across all samples numbered approximately 100 million. The study, taken as a whole, reports: Cells that show high TCR expression could be over-represented by cDNA sequencing. Patients with type 1 diabetes carried fewer insertions and had more deletions at their VDJ junctions. Type 1 diabetes patients showed a moderate but significant shortening of TCRB CDR3s in all four CD4+ subsets.

Sorted cells reached over 95% purity in every population. cDNA synthesis used the whole RNA isolate, giving expressed TCRB sequences. Sequencing used immunoSEQ multiplex PCR; TCRdb keeps in-frame clones, though not all of them. The profile shows about 340,000 clones, approximately 13% of them singletons. Trimming removed 5 bases from V and 4 bases from J, with 8 bases in between. This CDR3 has 12 residues. CDR1 and CDR2 from the germline V gene are LNHDA and SQIVND (reference sequence). Of note for this clone: Its specificity is not known.

This receptor was obtained from a woman younger than 35 with type 1 diabetes. The genes are TRBV19 and TRBJ1-2; D remains unclear. Material: naive CD4+ T cells from blood. CDR3 nucleotides: TGTGCCAGTAGTCTGGCCCTCTATGGCTACACCTTC. It encodes CASSLALYGYTF.